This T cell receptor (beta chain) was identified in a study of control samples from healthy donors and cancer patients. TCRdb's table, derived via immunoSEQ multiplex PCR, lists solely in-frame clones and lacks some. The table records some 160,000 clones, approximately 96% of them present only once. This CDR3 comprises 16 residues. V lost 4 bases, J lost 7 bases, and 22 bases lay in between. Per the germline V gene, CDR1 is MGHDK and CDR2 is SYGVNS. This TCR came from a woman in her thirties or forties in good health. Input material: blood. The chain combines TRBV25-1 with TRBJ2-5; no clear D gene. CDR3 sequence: CASSGPSIVGFGTQYF. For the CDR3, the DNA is TGTGCCAGCAGTGGTCCGTCGATAGTGGGGTTTGGGACCCAGTACTTC.